Included here is one T cell receptor beta chain sequence, with context. Data came from immunoSEQ multiplex PCR; TCRdb stores just in-frame clones and leaves some out. The data hold more than 10,000 clones, with roughly 90% observed a single time. The data derive from a study of T cells in tumors and immune-related adverse events. CDR3 length: 15 residues. Germline loops: CDR1 LNHNV, CDR2 YYDKDF (reference sequence). With V trimmed by 5 bases and J by 7 bases, 6 bases remained unmatched. The sequencing used lymph node tissue, collected from a patient treated with anti-PD-1 therapy. The source is a female donor with metastatic renal cell carcinoma. The genes are TRBV15 and TRBJ1-4; 11 bases agree with TRBD1. CDR3 amino acids: CATSPLGTGGEKLFF. The CDR3, as DNA: TGTGCCACCAGCCCCCTGGGGACAGGGGGTGAAAAACTGTTTTTT.